Given below is one T cell receptor (beta chain) in context. What it binds is not known. Germline CDR1 and CDR2: KGHSH and LQKENI. The V and J ends lost 1 base and 7 bases respectively, with 16 bases between them. The CDR3 contains 16 residues. The data were obtained in a study of cytotoxic CD8 clonotypes in ibrutinib-treated CLL. Study-wide results and caveats: Clonality increased with ibrutinib response but returned toward baseline at progression.

Profiling relied on immunoSEQ multiplex PCR, and the TCRdb table lists in-frame clones only, not all of them. This table holds about 160,000 clones, about 88% found once. This clonotype originated in a human donor with chronic lymphocytic leukemia. The sequenced sample was PBMCs, obtained at disease progression, from a patient treated with ibrutinib. This chain connects TRBV18 to TRBJ2-2; the D gene is possibly TRBD1 (6 bases). For the CDR3, the DNA is TGTGCCAGCTCACCACGTCGTCAGGGGCTACACGGGGAGCTGTTTTTT. It encodes CASSPRRQGLHGELFF.